Sequencing of this T cell receptor (beta chain) was carried out in a study of blood T cell repertoires in COVID-19. The overall study: The cDNA or gDNA used as material had been derived from T cells, B-cell-depleted T cells, or PBMCs.

Profiled with immunoSEQ multiplex PCR; TCRdb holds only in-frame clones, not every one. The table has around 200,000 clones, around 87% seen once. Looked up from germline, CDR1 is MNHEY and CDR2 is SMNVEV (reference sequence). V dropped 5 bases and J dropped 5 bases, with 7 bases sitting between them. The CDR3 has 12 residues. The receptor was derived from a man in his sixties who had recovered from COVID-19. The chain recombines TRBV27 with TRBJ1-5; D remains unclear. Sequencing was carried out using peripheral blood. CDR3 loop: CASSHPDQPQHF. The DNA of the CDR3 is TGTGCCAGCAGTCATCCGGATCAGCCCCAGCATTTT.